This T cell receptor beta chain was captured by sequencing in a study of T cell responses to AZD1222 COVID-19 vaccine. Generated by immunoSEQ multiplex PCR, the TCRdb table keeps only in-frame clones and is missing some. The repertoire has approximately 120,000 clones, around nine tenths of them found once; the top ten carry around 10%. V was pared by 8 bases and J by 6 bases, with 26 bases between. Germline loops: CDR1 MNHEY, CDR2 SVGEGT. The CDR3 has 16 residues. The origin of this receptor is an adult in good health. This chain joins TRBV6-2 or TRBV6-3 and TRBJ2-7; TRBD2 is a possible D gene (6 bases). The sequencing used peripheral blood, collected on day 0 of MenACWY control vaccination. CDR3 bases: TGTGCCAGCGGTTCAGTAGCGCGGGGAGAAGTGTCCGAGCAGTACTTC. Its protein product is CASGSVARGEVSEQYF.